The T cell receptor beta chain under discussion was sequenced for a study of blood T cell repertoires in COVID-19. Study-level background: Samples of COVID-19 (acute and convalescent) were obtained from the United States, Italy and Spain. From T cells, B-cell-depleted T cells, or PBMCs came the material, which was cDNA or gDNA.

In the original analysis: Amplification with reference gene primers provided the estimates of nucleated cell counts. Profiled with immunoSEQ multiplex PCR; TCRdb holds only in-frame clones, not every one. V and J calls and clone size follow that table, whereas D and trimming were derived from the DNA. The sample lists 200,000 to 300,000 clones; about 87% were seen once. Sequenced sample: peripheral blood. This TCR was sampled from a man aged 55 to 69 who had recovered from COVID-19.

For the CDR3, the DNA is TGTGCCAGTAATACCCCGGGACAAGGGCTCAATCAGCCCCAGCATTTT. Translated: CASNTPGQGLNQPQHF. The chain recombines TRBV19 with TRBJ1-5; TRBD1 might be the D (6 bases). Per the germline V gene, CDR1 is LNHDA and CDR2 is SQIVND (reference sequence). The CDR3 totals 16 residues. Trimming removed 7 bases at V and 3 bases at J, with 19 bases between.